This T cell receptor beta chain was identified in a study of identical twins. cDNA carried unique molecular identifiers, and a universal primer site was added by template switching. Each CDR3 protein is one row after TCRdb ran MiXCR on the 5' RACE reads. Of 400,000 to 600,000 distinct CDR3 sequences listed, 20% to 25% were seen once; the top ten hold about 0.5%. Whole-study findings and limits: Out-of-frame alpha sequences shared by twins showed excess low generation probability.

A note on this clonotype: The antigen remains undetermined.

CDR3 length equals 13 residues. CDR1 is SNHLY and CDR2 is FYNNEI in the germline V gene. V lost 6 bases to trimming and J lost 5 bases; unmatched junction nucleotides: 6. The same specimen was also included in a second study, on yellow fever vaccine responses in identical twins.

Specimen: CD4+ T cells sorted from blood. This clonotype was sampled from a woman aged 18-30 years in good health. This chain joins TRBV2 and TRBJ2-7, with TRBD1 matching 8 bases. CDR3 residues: CASRVDRVHEQYF. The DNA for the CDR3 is TGTGCCAGCAGGGTGGACAGGGTACACGAGCAGTACTTC.